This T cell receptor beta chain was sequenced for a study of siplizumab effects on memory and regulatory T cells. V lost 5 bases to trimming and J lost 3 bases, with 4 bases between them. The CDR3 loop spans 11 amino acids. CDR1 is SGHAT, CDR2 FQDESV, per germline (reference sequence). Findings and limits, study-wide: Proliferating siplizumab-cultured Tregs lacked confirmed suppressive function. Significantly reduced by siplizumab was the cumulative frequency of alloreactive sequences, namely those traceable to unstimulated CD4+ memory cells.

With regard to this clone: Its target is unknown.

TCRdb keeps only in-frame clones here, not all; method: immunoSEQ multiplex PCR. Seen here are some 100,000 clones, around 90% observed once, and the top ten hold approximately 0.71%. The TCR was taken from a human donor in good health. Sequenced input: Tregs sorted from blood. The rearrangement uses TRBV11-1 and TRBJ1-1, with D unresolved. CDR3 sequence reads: CASSLDTEAFF. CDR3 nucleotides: TGTGCCAGCAGCCTCGACACTGAAGCTTTCTTT.